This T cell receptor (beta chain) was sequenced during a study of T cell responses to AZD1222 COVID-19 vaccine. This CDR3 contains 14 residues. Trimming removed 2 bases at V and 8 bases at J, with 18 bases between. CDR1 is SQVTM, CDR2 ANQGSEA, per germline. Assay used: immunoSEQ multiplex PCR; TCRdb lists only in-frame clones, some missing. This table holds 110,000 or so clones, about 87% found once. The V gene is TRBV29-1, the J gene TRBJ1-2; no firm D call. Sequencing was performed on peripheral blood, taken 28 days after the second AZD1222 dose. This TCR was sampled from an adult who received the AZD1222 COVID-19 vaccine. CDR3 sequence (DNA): TGCAGCGTTGAACGCCCGAGCGGATCGGGGGGCTACACCTTC. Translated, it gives CSVERPSGSGGYTF.